This TCR beta chain derives from a study of T cells of healthy individuals. MiXCR was run by TCRdb on the 5' RACE reads, yielding one entry per CDR3 protein. The table lists tens of thousands of distinct CDR3 sequences, 16% of them singletons. Germline CDR1 reads MNHNY; CDR2 reads SVGAGI (reference sequence). The CDR3 totals 15 residues. V was clipped by 5 bases and J by 1 base; unmatched bases: 4. The chain uses TRBV6-6 and TRBJ2-3; 9 bases align to TRBD1. The sequence derives from a human donor in good health. The DNA for the CDR3 is TGTGCCAGCAGTGCTCGGGACAGGGGCACAGATACGCAGTATTTT. Translation: CASSARDRGTDTQYF.